The sequence of this T cell receptor beta chain was determined in a study of memory CD4+ T cells and cytomegalovirus serostatus. Study results and caveats: CMV serostatus prediction reached median AUC roughly 0.95, or 0.91 with US-trained model.

About this clone: Its antigen is not known.

Study processing details: Out-of-frame sequences were removed, leaving around 2.2 million distinct TCRbeta sequences. Measured with immunoSEQ multiplex PCR; TCRdb has only the in-frame clones, and not every one. From that table come the V and J calls and clone size; the DNA was used to work out D and trimming. This table holds 27,000 or so clones, approximately 80% found once. The sort gate was single viable CD3+CD4+CD8-CD45RO+ cells for memory CD4+ T cells. CDR1 is SGDLS, CDR2 YYNGEE, per germline. CDR3 length: 14 residues. V was pared by 4 bases and J by 3 bases, with 5 bases of the junction left unmatched.

Input material: memory CD4+ T cells from blood. The chain employs TRBV9 and TRBJ2-5; the match to TRBD2 covers 8 bases. The receptor comes from an adult in good health and CMV-seronegative. CDR3 coding DNA: TGTGCCAGCAGCCTACGAGCGGGGGAAGAGACCCAGTACTTC. Amino acids: CASSLRAGEETQYF.